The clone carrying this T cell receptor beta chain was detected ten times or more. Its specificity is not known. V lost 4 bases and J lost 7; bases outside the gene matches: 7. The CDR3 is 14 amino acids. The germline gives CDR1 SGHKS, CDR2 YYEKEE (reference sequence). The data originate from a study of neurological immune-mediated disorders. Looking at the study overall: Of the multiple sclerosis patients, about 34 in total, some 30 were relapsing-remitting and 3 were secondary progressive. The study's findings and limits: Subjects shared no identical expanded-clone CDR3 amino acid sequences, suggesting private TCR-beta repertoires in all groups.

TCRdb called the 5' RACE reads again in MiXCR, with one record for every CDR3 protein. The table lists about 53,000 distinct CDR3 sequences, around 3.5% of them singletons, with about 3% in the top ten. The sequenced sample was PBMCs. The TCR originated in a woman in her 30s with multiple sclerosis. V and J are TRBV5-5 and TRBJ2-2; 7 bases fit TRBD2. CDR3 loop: CASSLTGGGGELFF. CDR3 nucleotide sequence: TGTGCCAGCAGCCTAACGGGGGGTGGCGGGGAGCTGTTTTTT.